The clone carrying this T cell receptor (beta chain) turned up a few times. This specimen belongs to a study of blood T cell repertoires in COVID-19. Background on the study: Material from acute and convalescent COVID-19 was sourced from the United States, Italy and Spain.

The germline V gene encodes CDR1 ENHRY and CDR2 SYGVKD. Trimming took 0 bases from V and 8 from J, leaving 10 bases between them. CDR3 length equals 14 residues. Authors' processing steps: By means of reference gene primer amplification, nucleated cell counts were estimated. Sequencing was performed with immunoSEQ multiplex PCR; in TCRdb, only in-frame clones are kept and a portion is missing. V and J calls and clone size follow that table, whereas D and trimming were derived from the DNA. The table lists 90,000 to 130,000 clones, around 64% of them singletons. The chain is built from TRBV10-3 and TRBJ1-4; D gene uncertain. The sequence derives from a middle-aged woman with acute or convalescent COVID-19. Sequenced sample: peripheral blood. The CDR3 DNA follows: TGTGCCATCAGTGAGTCGAGGGCGGGGGAAAAACTGTTTTTT. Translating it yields CAISESRAGEKLFF.